The clone carrying this T cell receptor beta chain was detected only once. Its antigen is still unknown. Produced via immunoSEQ multiplex PCR; TCRdb's table is partial and in-frame only. The profile covers around 65,000 clones, with around 88% appearing a single time and about an eighth taken by the ten largest. All trial patients relapsed after autologous stem cell transplantation. This sample was included in a study of PD-1 blockade in classical Hodgkin lymphoma. Study-wide findings and caveats: It was among complete responders that baseline diversity resembled that of newly diagnosed patients. The study found that TCR diversity rose significantly by C4D1 in CD4+ but not CD8+ cells. Relapsed/refractory patients reportedly had lower baseline diversity than newly diagnosed patients. Among the patients, those starting nivolumab under 1 year after ASCT were excluded.

V gave up 3 bases and J gave up 1 base, with 9 bases separating them. Germline CDR1 reads SGHTA; CDR2 reads FQGNSA. The CDR3 extends over 14 amino acids. Sequencing used peripheral blood mononuclear cells (PBMCs), obtained at baseline. This TCR came from a human donor with classical Hodgkin lymphoma. The chain has TRBV7-2 and TRBJ1-2; tentatively, D is TRBD1 (5 bases). CDR3 nucleotide sequence: TGTGCCAGCAGCTTCGGGGGGAATAACTATGGCTACACCTTC. Translating gives CASSFGGNNYGYTF. Full variable domain (outside the CDR3, taken from reference TRBV7-2 and TRBJ1-2): GAGVSQSPSNKVTEKGKDVELRCDPISGHTALYWYRQSLGQGLEFLIYFQGNSAPDKSGLPSDRFSAERTGGSVSTLTIQRTQQEDSAVYLCASSFGGNNYGYTFGSGTRLTVV.